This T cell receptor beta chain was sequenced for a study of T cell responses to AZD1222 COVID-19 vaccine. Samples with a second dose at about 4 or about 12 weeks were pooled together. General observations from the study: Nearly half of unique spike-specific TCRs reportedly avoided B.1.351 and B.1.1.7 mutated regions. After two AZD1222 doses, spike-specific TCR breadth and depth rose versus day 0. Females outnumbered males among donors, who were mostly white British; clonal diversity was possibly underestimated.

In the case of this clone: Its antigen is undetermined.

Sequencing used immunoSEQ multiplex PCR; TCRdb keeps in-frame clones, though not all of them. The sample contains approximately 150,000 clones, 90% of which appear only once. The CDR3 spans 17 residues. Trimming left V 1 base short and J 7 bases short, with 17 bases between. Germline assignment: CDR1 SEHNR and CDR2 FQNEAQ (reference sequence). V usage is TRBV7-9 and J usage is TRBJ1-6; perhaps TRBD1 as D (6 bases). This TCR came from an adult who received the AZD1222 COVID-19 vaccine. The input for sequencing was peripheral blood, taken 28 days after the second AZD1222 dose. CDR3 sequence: CASSLGSGGAWNSPLHF. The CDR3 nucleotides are TGTGCCAGCAGCTTAGGAAGCGGGGGCGCGTGGAATTCACCCCTCCACTTT.